This T cell receptor (beta chain) stems from a study of blood T cell repertoires in COVID-19. The table came from immunoSEQ multiplex PCR; TCRdb's copy has only in-frame clones and leaves some out. The sample includes around 30,000 clones, about nine tenths seen only once; the top ten take roughly a fifth. J was trimmed by 6 bases and V by 2 bases; bases with no gene match: 5. CDR3 length: 14 amino acids. From germline, CDR1 is SEHNR and CDR2 FQNEAQ (reference sequence). The receptor's source is a man aged 80 or over with acute or convalescent COVID-19. The sequenced sample consisted of peripheral blood. V is TRBV7-9 and J is TRBJ2-3, with 7 positions matching TRBD1. The CDR3 DNA is TGTGCCAGCAGCTTACAGGGGGAAGTCGATACGCAGTATTTT. Amino acids: CASSLQGEVDTQYF.